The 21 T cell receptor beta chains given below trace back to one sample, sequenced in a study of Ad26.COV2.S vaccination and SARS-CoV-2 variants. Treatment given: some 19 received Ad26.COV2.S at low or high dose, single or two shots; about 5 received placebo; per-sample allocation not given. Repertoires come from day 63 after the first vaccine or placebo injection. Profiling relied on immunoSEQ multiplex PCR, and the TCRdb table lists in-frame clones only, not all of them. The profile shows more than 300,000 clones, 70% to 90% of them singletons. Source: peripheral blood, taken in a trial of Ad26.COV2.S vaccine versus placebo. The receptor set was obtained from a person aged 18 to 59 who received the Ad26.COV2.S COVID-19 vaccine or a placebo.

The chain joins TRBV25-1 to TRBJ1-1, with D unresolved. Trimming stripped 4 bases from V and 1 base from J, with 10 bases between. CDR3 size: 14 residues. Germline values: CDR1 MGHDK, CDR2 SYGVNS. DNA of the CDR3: TGTGCCAGCAGTGTAGGACTCCCGAACACTGAAGCTTTCTTT. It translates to CASSVGLPNTEAFF.

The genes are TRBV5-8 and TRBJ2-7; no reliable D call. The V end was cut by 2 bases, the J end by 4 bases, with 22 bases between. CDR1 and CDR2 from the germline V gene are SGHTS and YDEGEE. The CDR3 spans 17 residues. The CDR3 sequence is CASSLITLPLGRYEQYF. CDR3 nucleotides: TGTGCCAGCAGCTTAATAACCCTCCCCCTAGGCAGGTACGAGCAGTACTTC.

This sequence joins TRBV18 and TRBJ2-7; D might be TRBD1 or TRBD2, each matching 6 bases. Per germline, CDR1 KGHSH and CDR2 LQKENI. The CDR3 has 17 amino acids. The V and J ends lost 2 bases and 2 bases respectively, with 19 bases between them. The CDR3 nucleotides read TGTGCCAGCTCACCATTGGAGGGGGGCGTTAGAGCCTACGAGCAGTACTTC. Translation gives CASSPLEGGVRAYEQYF.

The CDR3 sequence is CASSKGLAGDSYEQYF. CDR3 coding DNA: TGCGCCAGCAGCAAGGGACTAGCGGGCGACTCCTACGAGCAGTACTTC. The gene calls are TRBV4-1 and TRBJ2-7, with 12 positions matching TRBD2. Germline loops: CDR1 MGHRA, CDR2 YSYEKL. V lost 5 bases to trimming and J lost 0 bases; unmatched junction nucleotides: 5. The length of the CDR3 is 16 residues.

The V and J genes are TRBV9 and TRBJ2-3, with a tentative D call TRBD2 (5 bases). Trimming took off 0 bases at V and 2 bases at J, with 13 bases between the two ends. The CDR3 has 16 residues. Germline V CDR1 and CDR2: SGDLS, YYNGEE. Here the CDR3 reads CASSVGSASLTDTQYF. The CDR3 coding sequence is TGTGCCAGCAGCGTAGGTTCGGCTAGCCTCACAGATACGCAGTATTTT.

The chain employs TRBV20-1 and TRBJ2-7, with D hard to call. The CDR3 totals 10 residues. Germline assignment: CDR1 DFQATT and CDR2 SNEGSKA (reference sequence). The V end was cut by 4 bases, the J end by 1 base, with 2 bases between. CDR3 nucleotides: TGCAGTGCTACTTCCTACGAGCAGTACTTC. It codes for CSATSYEQYF.

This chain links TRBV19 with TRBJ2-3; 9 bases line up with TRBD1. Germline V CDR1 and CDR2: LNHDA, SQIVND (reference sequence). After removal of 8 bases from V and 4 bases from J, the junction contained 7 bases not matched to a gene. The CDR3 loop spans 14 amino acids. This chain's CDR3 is CASGTGQGADTQYF. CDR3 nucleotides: TGTGCCAGTGGGACAGGGCAGGGAGCAGATACGCAGTATTTT.

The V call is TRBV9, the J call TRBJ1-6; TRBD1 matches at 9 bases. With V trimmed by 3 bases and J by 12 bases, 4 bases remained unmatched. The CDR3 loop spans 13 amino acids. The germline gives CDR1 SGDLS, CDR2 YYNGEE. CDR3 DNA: TGTGCCAGCAGCGGGGGACAGGGATTACCCCTCCACTTT. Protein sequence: CASSGGQGLPLHF. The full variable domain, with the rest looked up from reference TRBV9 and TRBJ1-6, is DSGVTQTPKHLITATGQRVTLRCSPRSGDLSVYWYQQSLDQGLQFLIQYYNGEERAKGNILERFSAQQFPDLHSELNLSSLELGDSALYFCASSGGQGLPLHFGNGTRLTVT.

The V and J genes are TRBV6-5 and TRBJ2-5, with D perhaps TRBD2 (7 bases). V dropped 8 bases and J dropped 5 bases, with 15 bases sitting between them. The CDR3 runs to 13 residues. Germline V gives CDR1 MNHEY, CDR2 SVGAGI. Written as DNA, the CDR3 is TGTGCCAGCCGAGGGGGGGGCTGGGAGACCCAGTACTTC. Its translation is CASRGGGWETQYF.

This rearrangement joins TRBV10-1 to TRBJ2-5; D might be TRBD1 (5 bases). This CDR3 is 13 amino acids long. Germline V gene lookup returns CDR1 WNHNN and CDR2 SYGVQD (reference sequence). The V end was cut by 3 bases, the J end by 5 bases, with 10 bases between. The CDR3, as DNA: TGCGCCAGCAGTGAAGGGGCCAGGGAGACCCAGTACTTC. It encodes CASSEGARETQYF.

CDR3 nucleotide sequence: TGTGCCAGCTCACCGGCGGGGGGGCCTAGGAAGACCCAGTACTTC. Protein product: CASSPAGGPRKTQYF. The genes are TRBV18 and TRBJ2-5; TRBD2 aligns across 9 bases. There are 15 residues in the CDR3. Germline values: CDR1 KGHSH, CDR2 LQKENI. J was trimmed by 6 bases and V by 3 bases; bases with no gene match: 8.

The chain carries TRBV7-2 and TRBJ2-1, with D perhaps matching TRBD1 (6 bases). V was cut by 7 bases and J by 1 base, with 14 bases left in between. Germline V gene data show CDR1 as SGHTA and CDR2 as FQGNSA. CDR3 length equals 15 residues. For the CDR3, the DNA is TGTGCCAGCAAGCTTTCAGGGGAGTCCTACAATGAGCAGTTCTTC. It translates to CASKLSGESYNEQFF.

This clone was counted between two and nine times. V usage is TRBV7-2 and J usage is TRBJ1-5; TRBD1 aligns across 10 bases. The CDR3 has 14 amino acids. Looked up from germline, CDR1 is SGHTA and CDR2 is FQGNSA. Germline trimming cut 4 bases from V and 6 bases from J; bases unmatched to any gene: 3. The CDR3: CASSSGTGAQPQHF. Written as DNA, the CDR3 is TGTGCCAGCAGCTCCGGGACAGGGGCTCAGCCCCAGCATTTT.

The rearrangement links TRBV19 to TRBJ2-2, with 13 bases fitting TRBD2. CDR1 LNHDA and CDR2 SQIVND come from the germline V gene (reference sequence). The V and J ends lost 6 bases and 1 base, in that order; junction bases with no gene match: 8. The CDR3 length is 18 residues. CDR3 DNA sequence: TGTGCCAGTAGCAGAGGACTAGCGGGGGCCCTGAACACCGGGGAGCTGTTTTTT. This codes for CASSRGLAGALNTGELFF.

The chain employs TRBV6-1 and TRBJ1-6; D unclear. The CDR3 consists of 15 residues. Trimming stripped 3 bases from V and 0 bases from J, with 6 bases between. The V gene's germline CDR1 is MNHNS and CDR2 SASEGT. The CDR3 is CASSEGSSYNSPLHF. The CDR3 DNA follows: TGTGCCAGCAGTGAGGGAAGCTCCTATAATTCACCCCTCCACTTT.

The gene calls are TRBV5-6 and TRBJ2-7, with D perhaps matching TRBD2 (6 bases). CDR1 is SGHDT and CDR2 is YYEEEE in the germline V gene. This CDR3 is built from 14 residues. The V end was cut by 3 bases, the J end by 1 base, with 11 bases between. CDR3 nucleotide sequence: TGTGCCAGCAGCTCCCCGGAGGGGTCCTACGAGCAGTACTTC. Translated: CASSSPEGSYEQYF.

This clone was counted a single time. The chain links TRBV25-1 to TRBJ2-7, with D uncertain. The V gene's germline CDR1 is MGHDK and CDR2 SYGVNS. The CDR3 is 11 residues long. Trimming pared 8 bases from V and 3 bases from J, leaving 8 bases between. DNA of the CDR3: TGTGCCAGCGGCCGAGACTACGAGCAGTACTTC. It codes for CASGRDYEQYF.

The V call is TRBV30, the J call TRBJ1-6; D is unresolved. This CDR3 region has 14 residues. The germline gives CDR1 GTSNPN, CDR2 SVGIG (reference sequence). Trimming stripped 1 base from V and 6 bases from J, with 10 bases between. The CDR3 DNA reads TGTGCCTGGAGTGCCGACATGTCTAATTCACCCCTCCACTTT. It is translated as CAWSADMSNSPLHF.

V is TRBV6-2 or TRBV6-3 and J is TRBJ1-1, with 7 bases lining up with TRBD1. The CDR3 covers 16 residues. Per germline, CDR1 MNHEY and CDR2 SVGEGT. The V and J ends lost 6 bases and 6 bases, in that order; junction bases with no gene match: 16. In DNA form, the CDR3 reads TGTGCCAGCAGCCCCCACATACAGGGGAGCGGCGCTGAAGCTTTCTTT. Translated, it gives CASSPHIQGSGAEAFF.

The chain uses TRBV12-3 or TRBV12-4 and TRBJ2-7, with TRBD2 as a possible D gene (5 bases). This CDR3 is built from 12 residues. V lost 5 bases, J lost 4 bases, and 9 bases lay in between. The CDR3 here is CASSLRGYEQYF. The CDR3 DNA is TGTGCCAGCAGTCTCAGAGGGTACGAGCAGTACTTC.

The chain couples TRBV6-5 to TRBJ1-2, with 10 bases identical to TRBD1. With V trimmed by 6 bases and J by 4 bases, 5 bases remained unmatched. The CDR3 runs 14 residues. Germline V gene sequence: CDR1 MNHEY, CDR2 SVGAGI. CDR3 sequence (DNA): TGTGCCAGCAGGACAGGGGGCCGGGGCTATGGCTACACCTTC. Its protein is CASRTGGRGYGYTF.